This T cell receptor (beta chain) was obtained from a study of regulatory T cells in long-lasting Graves disease. V lost 7 bases and J lost 2; bases outside the gene matches: 1. This CDR3 region has 12 residues. The V gene's germline CDR1 is SEHNR and CDR2 FQNEAQ (reference sequence). General study findings and limits: Persistent cases favored TRBV28, TRBJ1-2 and TRBJ2-5. Accuracy was possibly reduced by small sample size. Persistent Graves' patients showed reduced TCR diversity versus newly diagnosed patients.

Building the TCR beta libraries relied on iRepertoire HTBI primers, and CDR3 regions underwent Arm-PCR. TCRdb passed the multiplex PCR reads through MiXCR, listing each CDR3 protein once. The profile covers hundreds of thousands of distinct CDR3 sequences, with 25% to 35% appearing a single time and 42% taken by the ten largest. This clonotype was counted many times. Its cognate antigen is unknown. Regarding time point: persistent/refractory GD, antithyroid drugs over 5 years with positive TRAb. Construction of the TCR library relied on RNA isolated from PBMCs. The clonotype comes from a female donor with Graves disease. The chain has TRBV7-9 and TRBJ1-1; 7 nucleotides align to TRBD1. Sample: peripheral blood mononuclear cells (PBMCs), taken when the disease was refractory, from a patient treated with antithyroid drugs. The CDR3 protein is CASNRGNTEAFF. In DNA form, the CDR3 reads TGTGCCAGCAACAGGGGAAACACTGAAGCTTTCTTT.